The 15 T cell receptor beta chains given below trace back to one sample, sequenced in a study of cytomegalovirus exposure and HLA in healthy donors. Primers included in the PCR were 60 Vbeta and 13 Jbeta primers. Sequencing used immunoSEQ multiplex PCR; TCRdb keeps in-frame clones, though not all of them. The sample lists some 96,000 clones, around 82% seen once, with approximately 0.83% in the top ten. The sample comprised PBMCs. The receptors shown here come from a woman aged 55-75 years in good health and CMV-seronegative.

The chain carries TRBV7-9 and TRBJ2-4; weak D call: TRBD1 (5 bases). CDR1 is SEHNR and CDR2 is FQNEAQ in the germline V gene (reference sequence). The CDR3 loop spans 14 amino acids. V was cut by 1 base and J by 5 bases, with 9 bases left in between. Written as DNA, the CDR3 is TGTGCCAGCAGCTTAGAACAGGCCCAAAACATTCAGTACTTC. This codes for CASSLEQAQNIQYF.

The CDR3 spells CASSMSAGRSYEQYF. CDR3 bases: TGTGCCAGTAGTATGTCGGCGGGACGCTCGTACGAGCAGTACTTC. V and J are TRBV19 and TRBJ2-7; perhaps TRBD2 as D (6 bases). Germline V gene sequence: CDR1 LNHDA, CDR2 SQIVND (reference sequence). This CDR3 region has 15 residues. V was clipped by 3 bases and J by 4 bases, with 16 bases between them.

CDR3 sequence reads: CASRGTGGNYGYTF. The DNA for the CDR3 is TGTGCCAGCAGGGGGACAGGGGGAAACTATGGCTACACCTTC. The chain carries TRBV7-9 and TRBJ1-2; 11 nucleotides align to TRBD1. V lost 6 bases to trimming and J lost 2 bases; unmatched junction nucleotides: 2. Per the germline V gene, CDR1 is SEHNR and CDR2 is FQNEAQ (reference sequence). This CDR3 is built from 14 residues.

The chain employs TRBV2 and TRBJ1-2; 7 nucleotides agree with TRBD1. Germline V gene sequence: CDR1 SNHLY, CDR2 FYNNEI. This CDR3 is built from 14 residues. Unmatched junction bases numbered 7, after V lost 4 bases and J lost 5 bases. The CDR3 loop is CASSAQTGMYGYTF. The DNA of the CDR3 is TGTGCCAGCAGTGCTCAGACAGGGATGTATGGCTACACCTTC.

This chain's CDR3 is CAWSGQGASNQPQHF. Here the CDR3 DNA reads TGTGCCTGGAGTGGACAGGGGGCAAGCAATCAGCCCCAGCATTTT. V is TRBV30 and J is TRBJ1-5; TRBD1 matches at 10 bases. V was pared by 1 base and J by 1 base, with 1 base of the junction left unmatched. Germline V gene data show CDR1 as GTSNPN and CDR2 as SVGIG (reference sequence). This CDR3 has 15 amino acids.

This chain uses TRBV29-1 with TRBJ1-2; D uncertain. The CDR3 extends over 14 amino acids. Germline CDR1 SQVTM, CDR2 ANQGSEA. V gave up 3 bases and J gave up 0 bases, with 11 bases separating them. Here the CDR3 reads CSVERSGTNYGYTF. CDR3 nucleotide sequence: TGCAGCGTTGAGCGCTCGGGAACTAACTATGGCTACACCTTC.

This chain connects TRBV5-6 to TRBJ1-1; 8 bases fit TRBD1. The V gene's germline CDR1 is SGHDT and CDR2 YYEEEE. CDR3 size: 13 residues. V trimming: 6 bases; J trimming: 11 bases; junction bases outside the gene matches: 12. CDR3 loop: CASIDPGTGEAFF. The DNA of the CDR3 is TGTGCCAGCATTGATCCCGGGACAGGTGAGGCTTTCTTT.

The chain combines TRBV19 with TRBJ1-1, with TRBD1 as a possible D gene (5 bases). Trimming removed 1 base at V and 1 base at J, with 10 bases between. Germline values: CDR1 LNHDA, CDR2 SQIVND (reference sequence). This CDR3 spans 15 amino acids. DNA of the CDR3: TGTGCCAGTAGTATAGTGGAGGGGCGGAACACTGAAGCTTTCTTT. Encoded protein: CASSIVEGRNTEAFF.

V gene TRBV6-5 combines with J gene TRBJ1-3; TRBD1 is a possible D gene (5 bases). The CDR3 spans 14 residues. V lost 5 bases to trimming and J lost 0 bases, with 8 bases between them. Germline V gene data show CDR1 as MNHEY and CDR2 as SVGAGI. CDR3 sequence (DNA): TGTGCCAGCAGTCCGACAGCCTCTGGAAACACCATATATTTT. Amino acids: CASSPTASGNTIYF.

CDR3 sequence reads: CASSLTGASTDTQYF. The CDR3 region has the DNA TGTGCCAGCAGCTTGACAGGGGCTAGCACAGATACGCAGTATTTT. The chain is built from TRBV7-2 and TRBJ2-3; TRBD1 agrees at 8 bases. Germline loops: CDR1 SGHTA, CDR2 FQGNSA. With V trimmed by 3 bases and J by 0 bases, 2 bases remained unmatched. The CDR3 extends over 15 amino acids.

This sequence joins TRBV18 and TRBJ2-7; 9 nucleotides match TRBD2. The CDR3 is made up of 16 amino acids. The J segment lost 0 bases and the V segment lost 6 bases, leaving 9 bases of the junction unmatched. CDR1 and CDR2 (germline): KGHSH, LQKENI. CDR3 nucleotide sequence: TGTGCCAGCTCCGAGACCCTAGCGGGAAGCTCCTACGAGCAGTACTTC. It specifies CASSETLAGSSYEQYF.

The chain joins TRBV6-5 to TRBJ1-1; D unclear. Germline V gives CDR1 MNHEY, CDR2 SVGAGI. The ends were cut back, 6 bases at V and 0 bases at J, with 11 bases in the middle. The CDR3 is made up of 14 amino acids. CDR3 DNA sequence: TGTGCCAGCAGCCGCGGATTACTGAACACTGAAGCTTTCTTT. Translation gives CASSRGLLNTEAFF.

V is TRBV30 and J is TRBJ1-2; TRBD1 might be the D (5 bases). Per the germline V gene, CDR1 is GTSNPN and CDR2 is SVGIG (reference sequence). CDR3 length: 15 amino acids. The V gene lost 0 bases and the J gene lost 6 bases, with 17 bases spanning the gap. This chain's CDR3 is CAWSVPGYAGHGYTF. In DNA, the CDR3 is TGTGCCTGGAGTGTACCGGGGTATGCGGGGCATGGCTACACCTTC.

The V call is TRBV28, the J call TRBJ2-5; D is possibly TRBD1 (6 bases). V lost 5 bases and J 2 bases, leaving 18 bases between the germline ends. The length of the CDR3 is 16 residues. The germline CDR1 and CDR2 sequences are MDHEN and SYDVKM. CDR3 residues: CASSPRAGTQQETQYF. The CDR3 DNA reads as TGTGCCAGCAGTCCCCGAGCCGGGACACAACAAGAGACCCAGTACTTC.

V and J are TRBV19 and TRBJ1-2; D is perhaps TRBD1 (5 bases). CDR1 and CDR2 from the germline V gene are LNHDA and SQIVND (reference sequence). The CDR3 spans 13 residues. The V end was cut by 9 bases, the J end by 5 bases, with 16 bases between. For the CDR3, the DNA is TGTGCCAGCAATCGGGACGGACTATATGGCTACACCTTC. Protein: CASNRDGLYGYTF.